What follows are 30 T cell receptor beta chains derived from one specimen sequenced in a study of control samples from healthy donors and cancer patients. Produced via immunoSEQ multiplex PCR; TCRdb's table is partial and in-frame only. The sample holds roughly 50,000 clones; 94% are singletons and the top ten take less than 4%. The sample taken for sequencing was blood. Receptors were obtained from a young man in good health.

V gene TRBV25-1 combines with J gene TRBJ1-2; 7 bases fit TRBD1. Germline V gene lookup returns CDR1 MGHDK and CDR2 SYGVNS. This CDR3 contains 13 residues. Trimming took 5 bases from V and 2 from J; bases not matched to a gene: 2. This CDR3 is CASSWDSNYGYTF. CDR3 bases: TGTGCCAGCAGTTGGGACAGCAACTATGGCTACACCTTC.

This chain's CDR3 is CASSPEQLKGKLFF. DNA of the CDR3: TGTGCCAGCTCACCAGAACAGTTGAAGGGAAAACTGTTTTTT. The chain joins TRBV18 to TRBJ1-4; D unclear. V gave up 2 bases and J gave up 10 bases, with 14 bases separating them. CDR1 KGHSH and CDR2 LQKENI come from the germline V gene. CDR3 length: 14 amino acids.

The J gene is TRBJ2-1, the V gene TRBV5-4, with a possible D match to TRBD1 (6 bases). Germline values: CDR1 SGHNT, CDR2 YYREEE (reference sequence). With 4 bases removed from V and 4 bases from J, the gap between germline ends came to 12 bases. The CDR3 is 14 residues long. The CDR3 is CASSARTDYNEQFF. CDR3 DNA sequence: TGTGCCAGCAGCGCGCGGACAGATTACAATGAGCAGTTCTTC.

This sequence joins TRBV9 and TRBJ1-5; no clear D gene. The CDR3 totals 15 residues. Germline V lookup: CDR1 SGDLS, CDR2 YYNGEE. Trimming stripped 0 bases from V and 0 bases from J, with 7 bases between. CDR3 in DNA: TGTGCCAGCAGCGTAGGCAGTCTTAGCAATCAGCCCCAGCATTTT. Amino acids: CASSVGSLSNQPQHF.

This sequence joins TRBV30 and TRBJ2-7, with 9 bases matching TRBD1. The CDR3 covers 14 residues. The germline V gene has CDR1 GTSNPN and CDR2 SVGIG (reference sequence). V was pared by 2 bases and J by 2 bases, with 4 bases of the junction left unmatched. CDR3 DNA sequence: TGTGCCTGGAGTCAAGGGACAGGGACCTACGAGCAGTACTTC. This sequence encodes CAWSQGTGTYEQYF. Supplemented by reference TRBV30 and TRBJ2-7, the full variable domain reads SQTIHQWPATLVQPVGSPLSLECTVEGTSNPNLYWYRQAAGRGLQLLFYSVGIGQISSEVPQNLSASRPQDRQFILSSKKLLLSDSGFYLCAWSQGTGTYEQYFGPGTRLTVT.

The chain carries TRBV7-9 and TRBJ2-6, with 8 bases fitting TRBD1. This CDR3 has 18 amino acids. Germline-derived CDR1 and CDR2 are SEHNR and FQNEAQ (reference sequence). V lost 5 bases to trimming and J lost 1 base; unmatched junction nucleotides: 10. This CDR3 is CASSAKGQGASGANVLTF. DNA for the CDR3: TGTGCCAGCAGCGCGAAAGGACAGGGAGCATCTGGGGCCAACGTCCTGACTTTC.

The CDR3 loop reads CSVGGSAGETQYF. The CDR3 bases are TGCAGCGTTGGGGGTTCGGCCGGCGAGACCCAGTACTTC. V and J are TRBV29-1 and TRBJ2-5; D remains unclear. The CDR3 runs 13 residues. V lost 4 bases, J lost 5 bases, and 14 bases lay in between. Germline V gives CDR1 SQVTM, CDR2 ANQGSEA. Based on the CDR3 plus reference TRBV29-1 and TRBJ2-5, the full variable domain is SAVISQKPSRDICQRGTSLTIQCQVDSQVTMMFWYRQQPGQSLTLIATANQGSEATYESGFVIDKFPISRPNLTFSTLTVSNMSPEDSSIYLCSVGGSAGETQYFGPGTRLLVL.

The V gene is TRBV7-3, the J gene TRBJ1-1; D uncertain. The CDR3 length is 14 residues. Trimming pared 3 bases from V and 1 base from J, leaving 9 bases between. Germline CDR1 reads SGHTA; CDR2 reads FQGTGA. The CDR3 here is CASSLEGTNTEAFF. In DNA, the CDR3 is TGTGCCAGCAGCTTGGAGGGAACGAACACTGAAGCTTTCTTT.

The gene calls are TRBV7-3 and TRBJ2-1; either TRBD1 or TRBD2 may fit D (5 bases each). Germline V CDR1 and CDR2: SGHTA, FQGTGA. The CDR3 has 14 residues. V lost 2 bases and J lost 7, with 12 bases in between. This CDR3 reads CASSLGTGKNEQFF. CDR3 DNA: TGTGCCAGCAGCTTAGGGACCGGGAAGAATGAGCAGTTCTTC.

The CDR3 region has the DNA TGTGCCAGCAGCCTAGGACAGGGGTCGGTGCTGAACACTGAAGCTTTCTTT. It codes for CASSLGQGSVLNTEAFF. This rearrangement joins TRBV5-4 to TRBJ1-1; 9 positions agree with TRBD1. V shed 4 bases and J 0 bases; nucleotides not matched to a gene: 10. The germline V gene has CDR1 SGHNT and CDR2 YYREEE (reference sequence). This CDR3 comprises 17 residues.

The chain is built from TRBV7-2 and TRBJ1-4, with 9 bases identical to TRBD1. The CDR3 is 15 residues long. From germline, CDR1 is SGHTA and CDR2 FQGNSA. V lost 4 bases, J lost 3 bases, and 3 bases stayed unmatched. The CDR3 here is CASSSGTGPNEKLFF. CDR3 sequence (DNA): TGTGCCAGCAGCTCCGGGACAGGGCCTAATGAAAAACTGTTTTTT.

The chain uses TRBV10-3 and TRBJ2-1, with 14 positions matching TRBD2. This CDR3 has 15 amino acids. The J segment lost 7 bases and the V segment lost 6 bases, leaving 5 bases of the junction unmatched. Germline V gene data show CDR1 as ENHRY and CDR2 as SYGVKD. For the CDR3, the DNA is TGTGCCATCAGAGAGGGACTAGCGGGAGTTAATGAGCAGTTCTTC. This translates into CAIREGLAGVNEQFF.

J is TRBJ1-1 and V is TRBV18; tentatively, D is TRBD1 (6 bases). Germline V gene data show CDR1 as KGHSH and CDR2 as LQKENI. This CDR3 has 18 residues. The germline V and J ends were trimmed by 2 bases and 0 bases, with 19 bases remaining between them. DNA for the CDR3: TGTGCCAGCTCACCAATCTCGTTTCAACAGGGTATGAACACTGAAGCTTTCTTT. Protein sequence: CASSPISFQQGMNTEAFF. The full variable domain, in which reference TRBV18 and TRBJ1-1 provide the parts outside the CDR3, is NAGVMQNPRHLVRRRGQEARLRCSPMKGHSHVYWYRQLPEEGLKFMVYLQKENIIDESGMPKERFSAEFPKEGPSILRIQQVVRGDSAAYFCASSPISFQQGMNTEAFFGQGTRLTVV.

The J gene is TRBJ2-3, the V gene TRBV5-5, with D possibly being TRBD2 (6 bases). Germline loops: CDR1 SGHKS, CDR2 YYEKEE (reference sequence). Trimming removed 7 bases from V and 0 bases from J, with 9 bases in between. The CDR3 is made up of 13 amino acids. The CDR3 protein is CASEGTSTDTQYF. Written as DNA, the CDR3 is TGTGCCAGCGAAGGGACTAGCACAGATACGCAGTATTTT. Complete variable domain (other parts from reference TRBV5-5 and TRBJ2-3): DAGVTQSPTHLIKTRGQQVTLRCSPISGHKSVSWYQQVLGQGPQFIFQYYEKEERGRGNFPDRFSARQFPNYSSELNVNALLLGDSALYLCASEGTSTDTQYFGPGTRLTVL.

The rearrangement uses TRBV19 and TRBJ1-1; D ambiguous. The CDR3 totals 14 residues. In germline, CDR1 is LNHDA, CDR2 SQIVND (reference sequence). V was shortened by 3 bases and J by 4 bases, with 12 bases between the two germline ends. The DNA of the CDR3 is TGTGCCAGTAGTATTGGGCTGTCAGGCACTGAAGCTTTCTTT. It translates to CASSIGLSGTEAFF.

The rearrangement uses TRBV28 and TRBJ2-1; 12 bases are a match to TRBD2. With V trimmed by 1 base and J by 2 bases, 3 bases remained unmatched. Germline values: CDR1 MDHEN, CDR2 SYDVKM. The CDR3 totals 17 residues. CDR3 in amino acids: CASSLFGLAGTYNEQFF. The DNA of the CDR3 is TGTGCCAGCAGTTTATTCGGACTAGCGGGAACCTACAATGAGCAGTTCTTC.

This chain's CDR3 is CASSQSAGSSETQYF. CDR3 nucleotides: TGTGCCAGCAGCCAATCGGCGGGGTCAAGTGAGACCCAGTACTTC. The rearrangement links TRBV16 to TRBJ2-5, with D perhaps TRBD2 (6 bases). Germline V gives CDR1 KGHSY, CDR2 FQNENV. CDR3 length equals 15 residues. The V gene lost 0 bases and the J gene lost 5 bases, with 13 bases spanning the gap.

The chain couples TRBV7-2 to TRBJ1-5; 7 bases are shared with TRBD1. The junction had 5 bases not matched to a gene; V was cut back by 3 bases and J by 0 bases. Germline values: CDR1 SGHTA, CDR2 FQGNSA. The CDR3 extends over 16 amino acids. The CDR3 loop is CASSLTGPYSNQPQHF. In DNA form, the CDR3 reads TGTGCCAGCAGCTTGACAGGGCCGTATAGCAATCAGCCCCAGCATTTT.

This chain links TRBV19 with TRBJ1-1, with unresolved D. Germline assignment: CDR1 LNHDA and CDR2 SQIVND (reference sequence). V gave up 3 bases and J gave up 8 bases, with 10 bases separating them. The CDR3 has 12 amino acids. CDR3 nucleotides: TGTGCCAGTAGTATTGTTAAGAGCGAAGCTTTCTTT. It specifies CASSIVKSEAFF.

The rearrangement uses TRBV5-6 and TRBJ2-3; 7 bases match TRBD2. Trimming at V came to 1 base and at J to 1 base, leaving 0 bases not matched to a gene. CDR1 and CDR2 (germline): SGHDT, YYEEEE. The CDR3 has 14 amino acids. DNA for the CDR3: TGTGCCAGCAGCTTGCTAGCGGGCACAGATACGCAGTATTTT. This codes for CASSLLAGTDTQYF.

This chain uses TRBV7-9 with TRBJ2-1; 13 nucleotides match TRBD2. CDR1 is SEHNR, CDR2 FQNEAQ, per germline (reference sequence). The junction had 8 bases not matched to a gene; V was cut back by 4 bases and J by 8 bases. The CDR3 runs to 16 residues. This CDR3 is CASSSLAGGSKDEQFF. In nucleotides, the CDR3 is TGTGCCAGCAGCTCACTAGCGGGGGGGTCGAAGGATGAGCAGTTCTTC.

This clone was recorded only once. The V call is TRBV15, the J call TRBJ2-7; D gene unclear. Per germline, CDR1 LNHNV and CDR2 YYDKDF (reference sequence). This CDR3 is built from 14 residues. V was trimmed by 0 bases and J by 3 bases, leaving 9 bases between them. CDR3 DNA: TGTGCCACCAGCAGAGATCAGAACAACTACGAGCAGTACTTC. Translating gives CATSRDQNNYEQYF.

This chain uses TRBV6-5 with TRBJ1-2; D unresolved. Germline V gene sequence: CDR1 MNHEY, CDR2 SVGAGI. V lost 7 bases and J 4 bases, leaving 13 bases between the germline ends. This CDR3 spans 13 amino acids. This CDR3 reads CASKLTPSYGYTF. In DNA, the CDR3 is TGTGCCAGCAAACTGACACCCAGCTATGGCTACACCTTC.

The chain recombines TRBV11-2 with TRBJ2-7; 8 nucleotides agree with TRBD2. The CDR3 contains 13 residues. Germline V gene lookup returns CDR1 SGHAT and CDR2 FQNNGV. Trimming at V came to 6 bases and at J to 3 bases, leaving 4 bases not matched to a gene. DNA of the CDR3: TGTGCCAGCAGACAAGCGGGAGTCTACGAGCAGTACTTC. Protein sequence: CASRQAGVYEQYF. The full variable domain, in which reference TRBV11-2 and TRBJ2-7 provide the parts outside the CDR3, is EAGVAQSPRYKIIEKRQSVAFWCNPISGHATLYWYQQILGQGPKLLIQFQNNGVVDDSQLPKDRFSAERLKGVDSTLKIQPAKLEDSAVYLCASRQAGVYEQYFGPGTRLTVT.

The chain joins TRBV19 to TRBJ1-2, with D tentatively TRBD1 (5 bases). This CDR3 is 14 amino acids long. The germline CDR1 and CDR2 sequences are LNHDA and SQIVND (reference sequence). The V end lost 7 bases, the J end lost 5 bases, and 17 bases lay between the germline ends. CDR3 loop: CASTKADSTYGYTF. The DNA of the CDR3 is TGTGCCAGTACGAAAGCTGACAGTACGTATGGCTACACCTTC.

This clone was recorded once. This sequence joins TRBV6-5 and TRBJ2-7; D may correspond to TRBD1 or TRBD2 (5 bases each). CDR1 is MNHEY and CDR2 is SVGAGI in the germline V gene. This CDR3 spans 13 amino acids. V was shortened by 11 bases and J by 2 bases, with 16 bases between the two germline ends. CDR3 sequence: CAAGHPGPYEQYF. For the CDR3, the DNA is TGTGCCGCAGGGCATCCGGGACCCTACGAGCAGTACTTC.

V usage is TRBV7-9 and J usage is TRBJ1-1, with 7 bases matching TRBD1. The germline V gene has CDR1 SEHNR and CDR2 FQNEAQ (reference sequence). The length of the CDR3 is 14 residues. The V segment lost 4 bases and the J segment 3 bases; nucleotides outside the gene matches: 5. DNA for the CDR3: TGTGCCAGCAGCTACACAGGGGCCCACACTGAAGCTTTCTTT. Translated: CASSYTGAHTEAFF.

CDR3 DNA sequence: TGTGCCAGCAGTTACACGGGACTAGCGATTGCCGGGGAGCTGTTTTTT. Amino acids: CASSYTGLAIAGELFF. This chain uses TRBV6-2 or TRBV6-3 with TRBJ2-2; 10 nucleotides match TRBD2. This CDR3 contains 16 residues. Germline trimming cut 2 bases from V and 6 bases from J; bases unmatched to any gene: 6. The germline gives CDR1 MNHEY, CDR2 SVGEGT.

The V call is TRBV7-2, the J call TRBJ1-2, with TRBD1 as a possible D gene (6 bases). Germline CDR1 reads SGHTA; CDR2 reads FQGNSA. The CDR3 loop spans 14 amino acids. The germline V and J ends were trimmed by 5 bases and 4 bases, with 14 bases remaining between them. CDR3 nucleotides: TGTGCCAGCAGCCCCCAGGGGCAGGCCTATGGCTACACCTTC. Its translation is CASSPQGQAYGYTF. Drawing the rest from reference TRBV7-2 and TRBJ1-2, the complete variable domain is GAGVSQSPSNKVTEKGKDVELRCDPISGHTALYWYRQSLGQGLEFLIYFQGNSAPDKSGLPSDRFSAERTGGSVSTLTIQRTQQEDSAVYLCASSPQGQAYGYTFGSGTRLTVV.

The rearrangement uses TRBV10-3 and TRBJ2-1; 9 bases are a match to TRBD2. Germline trimming cut 6 bases from V and 2 bases from J; bases unmatched to any gene: 5. Per the germline V gene, CDR1 is ENHRY and CDR2 is SYGVKD. The CDR3 spans 15 residues. The CDR3 protein is CAISPGLAAYNEQFF. CDR3 nucleotide sequence: TGTGCCATCAGCCCGGGACTAGCCGCCTACAATGAGCAGTTCTTC.